This T cell receptor (beta chain) came from a study of post-analysis software for immune sequencing data. About this clonotype itself: Its antigen is undetermined.

Unique molecular identifiers featured in each of the TCR beta cDNA libraries. TCRdb analysed the PCR reads with MiXCR anew, one entry per CDR3 protein. The data contain fewer than 550,000 distinct CDR3 sequences, approximately 34% of them seen just once; the ten biggest clones take up under 7%. The CDR3 is 13 amino acids. Germline V gene data show CDR1 as KGHSH and CDR2 as LQKENI. V was cut by 0 bases and J by 4 bases, with 6 bases left in between. Study-level points and caveats: Multiple sclerosis was associated with a significant reduction in normalized Chao1 diversity relative to controls. Among roughly 5 TRBV segments more frequent in patients than controls were TRBV5-6, TRBV5-1 and TRBV20-1.

The material sequenced was blood. This receptor was taken from a girl aged 2-17 years with multiple sclerosis. The chain employs TRBV18 and TRBJ1-2; D is undetermined. The DNA of the CDR3 is TGTGCCAGCTCACCACCGAGCAGCTATGGCTACACCTTC. Amino acids: CASSPPSSYGYTF.